The TCR beta chain under discussion was sequenced for a study of shared clonotypes between healthy human individuals (dated by TCRdb to the early 2020s). The study in broad terms: The cohort comprised a couple of women and three men aged 18 to 49 years. Per donor, leukapheresis produced somewhere between about 0.8 and 9.5 billion PBMCs. For each donor, CD4 naive and CD4 memory were each run on three plates, CD8 naive on two plates, and CD8 memory on one plate. The study deeply sequenced blood TCR repertoires of about 5 healthy adults to estimate repertoire size and the extent of clonotype sharing between individuals. To increase sequencing depth and limit assay-specific biases, TCR repertoire library preparation and sequencing were carried out by different laboratories using diverse techniques.

Healthy HIV-negative adults with no recently reported acute infections or vaccinations were included as donors. All donors were Caucasian adults living in Nashville, Tennessee, USA. CD4+ T cells were enriched through magnetic negative selection, after which naive cells were positively selected on CD45RA and the remaining negative fraction served as the memory subset. Blood was collected by leukapheresis, and PBMCs were isolated by Ficoll-Histopaque density gradient centrifugation and then cryopreserved in liquid nitrogen vapor phase. Analytical flow cytometry was used to check the purity and quantity of each magnetically sorted T cell population. Genomic DNA was isolated from each sorted fraction and quantified by UV absorbance on a Nanodrop 2000c. TCR CDR3 regions were amplified from genomic DNA by multiplex PCR using the deep immunoSEQ assay. Genomic DNA extracted from each cell subset was distributed evenly over all wells of several immunoSEQ 96-well plates, and each plate served as one replicate. For sorted subsets, approximately 200 ng of genomic DNA, equivalent to 25,000 to 30,000 T cell genomes, went into each replicate PCR. Purified libraries were quantified with a Qubit 3.0 fluorometer, sized on a Bioanalyzer 2100, and re-quantified with the KAPA Library Quantification kit. Every immunoSEQ 96-well plate was sequenced on a dedicated single-read 150-cycle Illumina NextSeq 550 flow cell. On the authors' methods: Because the immunoSEQ output held only junctional sequences and lacked quality scores, the filtering could not match the filtering applied to full-length reads. To assign V/J genes and CDR3, sequences were annotated against IMGT germline references using PyIR, a Python wrapper for IgBLAST v1.9. Any read was removed if the V/J assignment was weak (E-value above 1e-6), the CDR3 was missing, or the read contained stop codons, out-of-frame junctions, or ambiguous translated residues. V3J clonotypes were defined as sequences sharing the same inferred V gene, J gene, and CDR3 amino acid sequence. To compute the percentage overlap between repertoires, the number of shared unique clonotypes was divided by the size of the smaller repertoire. RTK rarefaction, the Chao1 estimator, and Recon v2.1 estimates of unobserved clonotypes were used to assess repertoire richness. For all TCRbeta clonotypes obtained by the gDNA method from a few donors, generation probabilities were computed with OLGA. What TCRdb holds here is the immuneACCESS table cut down to in-frame rearrangements. Part of the clones is not present; checked against another copy, under half of the missing clones reflect an unresolved V gene, and the others are unexplained. V and J calls and clone size are as listed in that table; D and trimming were resolved from the DNA. The sample table records millions of clones; 85% to 95% of these occur just once. The top ten hold more than 0.1% of the sample.

A remark on this clone: This receptor's antigen is unknown. No much larger clonotype is one base removed from it; base qualities were not supplied.

The paper as a whole reports these results and caveats: Compared with non-shared clonotypes, clonotypes shared by all four sorted-subset donors had higher generation probabilities. Sampling was limited to blood, and TCR repertoires in tissue likely differ from TCR repertoires in blood. Incomplete sequencing was indicated by rarefaction of sorted-subset datasets, despite the large sequencing depth. When several donors were compared, the shared fraction of clonotypes was 5% to 6.5% for naive CD4, approximately 3.3% for naive CD8, about 2.5% for memory CD4, and roughly 0.4% for memory CD8. Larger estimated clonotype richness was generally found for naive subsets than for memory subsets. Because the study included a small number of donors, the genetic and exposure-history diversity represented was limited. Based on pairwise subsampling, the degree of clonotype sharing among donors was expected to be affected by sequencing depth.

Based on the germline V gene, the CDR1 and CDR2 sequences are SGHRS and YFSETQ. The CDR3 has 18 amino acids, counting the end cysteine and phenylalanine. The kept DNA is CDR3 alone, 54 bases in frame from the first base. V lost 0 bases and J lost 0 bases, and the count of bases not matched to a germline gene is 7. This TCR was sampled from a man younger than 35 in good health. Material: naive CD4+ T cells sorted from blood. What this sample's cell subset or site label stands for: CD45RA+ positively selected. The sequence links TRBV5-1 to TRBJ2-3, and TRBD2 aligns with 10 junction nucleotides. The DNA is TGCGCCAGCAGCTTGGGGTTAGCGGGAGGTGGGAGCACAGATACGCAGTATTTT. Its product reads: CASSLGLAGGGSTDTQYF.